Described below is a single T cell receptor beta chain sequence and its context. Its specific antigen is unknown. The sample holds no much larger clone one base away, and base qualities are not on file. This entry is derived from a study of graft-versus-host responses after intestinal transplantation (dated by TCRdb to 2020 to 2023). Regarding the research as a whole: Recipients received multivisceral, liver-intestinal, or isolated intestinal transplants. Every recipient was given anti-thymocyte globulin induction, followed by about 3 years of maintenance tacrolimus and steroids. Graft-versus-host and host-versus-graft alloreactive T cell clones were tracked in the graft, circulation and bone marrow after intestinal transplantation using bulk TCR-beta CDR3 sequencing. Alloreactive clones were identified by sequencing pre-transplant mixed lymphocyte reaction products and comparing these products with unstimulated pre-transplant donor and recipient T cells. A cohort of around 25 intestinal transplant recipients, including one retransplant, was enrolled, and a few patients lacking pretransplant specimens were excluded. Donor T cell macrochimerism was defined as a peak of at least 4% donor T cells among recipient peripheral blood mononuclear cells. Samples from a few later patients were sequenced in-house on an Illumina MiSeq with MiXCR processing rather than by the commercial service.

General findings and caveats noted by the study authors: GvH clones turned up in recipient bone marrow, with some appearing earlier in ileal mucosa or blood, a pattern consistent with an intestinal mucosal origin. Patients with donor T cell macrochimerism had high GvH to HvG T cell clonal ratios in their allografts. Early after transplant, declines in HvG clones were associated with peak levels of circulating GvH clones. The relatively low number and heterogeneity of intestinal transplant patients limited the conclusions.

The library was obtained by the immunoSEQ multiplex PCR assay. In most patients, genomic DNA was isolated using the Qiagen DNeasy Blood and Tissue Kit and sent frozen to Adaptive Biotechnologies for TCR sequencing. High-throughput TCR-beta CDR3 sequencing of genomic DNA from most patients was performed by Adaptive Biotechnologies. In the paper's pipeline: Adaptive's ImmunoSEQ software supplied the TCR sequencing data for 15 to 20 patients, while MiXCR and VDJtools were used to process three other patients. To correct CD4 versus CD8 sorting errors, any sequence found in both subsets at a frequency ratio below 5:1 was removed. CDR3 nucleotide sequences shared between donor and recipient were removed because the origin of such sequences could not be assigned. To count as alloreactive, a clone needed at least 2-fold expansion over unstimulated cells and a minimum CFSE-low frequency of 0.002% (template counts) or 0.001% (read counts). A clone was considered mappable if detected in the sequenced pre-transplant spleen, lymph node, or MLR CFSE-low populations of the donor or recipient. The cumulative frequency of alloreactive clones was calculated as a percentage of all sequences, weighted by copy number. TCRdb took over this immuneACCESS table, retaining in-frame rearrangements with V and J assigned. Such tables are incomplete; in checked studies, under half of the missing clones stem from an unresolved V gene, and the remainder is unexplained. The V and J calls and clone size were taken over from that table, and D and trimming were inferred from the DNA. Counted in this sample were about 86,000 clones; around 90% of them appeared once. The ten largest clonotypes hold under 0.3% of the sample.

The sample's time point, from its label and the paper: cells obtained before transplantation from donor or recipient. CD3+CD4+ and CD3+CD8+ populations were FACS-sorted from unstimulated pre-transplant donor and recipient cells taken from spleen or lymph nodes. In the germline V gene, CDR1 corresponds to SGHAT and CDR2 to FQNNGV. V trim: 4 bases; J trim: 8 bases; unmatched bases: 7. The CDR3 goes from the cysteine to the phenylalanine over 13 residues. Only the CDR3 DNA is retained, 39 bases long and in frame from the first base. The sequences come from unstimulated CD4+ T cells sorted from spleen or lymph node cells, collected before transplant. The chain uses TRBV11-2 and TRBJ1-1; 7 central bases correspond to TRBD1. This clonotype was obtained from a human donor who was the organ donor for an intestinal transplant. Here is the DNA: TGTGCCAGCAGCTCTCCCAGGGGGAAGGAAGCTTTCTTT. Its protein reads: CASSSPRGKEAFF.